Below, 31 T cell receptor beta chains from the same sample are listed, as sequenced in a study of OX40 agonist ivuxolimab in advanced cancers. This table comes from immunoSEQ multiplex PCR, and its TCRdb copy is limited to in-frame clones, with some not included. Found here are 70,000 to 80,000 clones, 85% to 95% of them singletons; the top ten hold over 5%. The sequencing here drew on CD4+ or CD8+ T cells sorted from blood, taken in a trial of the OX40 agonist ivuxolimab. The source of these receptors is an adult with an advanced solid tumor such as melanoma, head and neck, liver or kidney cancer.

The chain combines TRBV27 with TRBJ2-3; D is unclear. This CDR3 region has 15 residues. Germline CDR1 is MNHEY and CDR2 is SMNVEV (reference sequence). The ends were cut back, 2 bases at V and 2 bases at J, with 11 bases in the middle. CDR3 in amino acids: CASSLTSTFTDTQYF. In DNA form, the CDR3 reads TGTGCCAGCAGTTTAACGAGCACTTTCACAGATACGCAGTATTTT.

A few counts support this clone. The chain uses TRBV19 and TRBJ1-5; no clear D. Between the trimmed V and J ends, which lost 3 bases and 4 bases, there was a span of 13 bases. CDR3 length: 15 amino acids. Germline-derived CDR1 and CDR2 are LNHDA and SQIVND (reference sequence). The CDR3 DNA follows: TGTGCCAGTAGTATGGACCCCCTCATGAATCAGCCCCAGCATTTT. It yields the protein CASSMDPLMNQPQHF.

The rearrangement links TRBV4-3 to TRBJ1-4; no reliable D call. This CDR3 has 18 amino acids. CDR1 LGHNA and CDR2 YSLEER come from the germline V gene. V shed 2 bases and J shed 0 bases, with 16 bases lying between them. CDR3 coding DNA: TGCGCCAGCAGCCAAATAGCGGGTGGGCATGCAACTAATGAAAAACTGTTTTTT. Translating it yields CASSQIAGGHATNEKLFF.

The V and J genes are TRBV7-9 and TRBJ1-2; D unresolved. V shed 3 bases and J shed 5 bases, with 7 bases lying between them. CDR1 and CDR2 from the germline V gene are SEHNR and FQNEAQ (reference sequence). This CDR3 has 12 amino acids. Here the CDR3 reads CASSLGLYGYTF. DNA for the CDR3: TGTGCCAGCAGCTTGGGTCTATATGGCTACACCTTC. Using reference TRBV7-9 and TRBJ1-2 for the parts outside the CDR3, the full variable domain is DTGVSQNPRHKITKRGQNVTFRCDPISEHNRLYWYRQTLGQGPEFLTYFQNEAQLEKSRLLSDRFSAERPKGSFSTLEIQRTEQGDSAMYLCASSLGLYGYTFGSGTRLTVV.

This rearrangement joins TRBV6-5 to TRBJ2-2; TRBD1 aligns across 8 bases. V was clipped by 5 bases and J by 9 bases; unmatched bases: 11. Germline V gene lookup returns CDR1 MNHEY and CDR2 SVGAGI. This CDR3 contains 15 residues. CDR3: CASSPRQGNYRELFF. CDR3 DNA sequence: TGTGCCAGCAGTCCCAGACAGGGGAATTATCGGGAGCTGTTTTTT.

The V and J genes are TRBV30 and TRBJ2-7; D not resolved. This CDR3 contains 11 residues. The germline V gene encodes CDR1 GTSNPN and CDR2 SVGIG (reference sequence). V was trimmed by 1 base and J by 3 bases, leaving 4 bases between them. The CDR3 here is CAWSGGYEQYF. DNA of the CDR3: TGTGCCTGGAGTGGGGGCTACGAGCAGTACTTC. Using reference TRBV30 and TRBJ2-7 for the parts outside the CDR3, the full variable domain is SQTIHQWPATLVQPVGSPLSLECTVEGTSNPNLYWYRQAAGRGLQLLFYSVGIGQISSEVPQNLSASRPQDRQFILSSKKLLLSDSGFYLCAWSGGYEQYFGPGTRLTVT.

This clone was counted a few times. This chain connects TRBV7-9 to TRBJ2-7; a weak D match, TRBD2 (6 bases). The CDR3 loop spans 16 amino acids. The ends were cut back, 3 bases at V and 7 bases at J, with 22 bases in the middle. Germline CDR1 and CDR2: SEHNR and FQNEAQ (reference sequence). The CDR3 region is CASSFLGSTDYEEQYF. In nucleotides, the CDR3 is TGTGCCAGCAGCTTCCTCGGGAGTACCGACTACGAAGAGCAGTACTTC.

J is TRBJ2-7 and V is TRBV7-2; 10 bases are a match to TRBD2. Germline assignment: CDR1 SGHTA and CDR2 FQGNSA. V lost 4 bases and J lost 4; bases outside the gene matches: 7. The CDR3 loop spans 15 amino acids. This CDR3 is CASSSSGGSPYEQYF. The CDR3 DNA sequence: TGTGCCAGCAGCTCTAGCGGGGGTAGTCCATACGAGCAGTACTTC.

V and J are TRBV7-9 and TRBJ2-5, with D perhaps matching TRBD1 (5 bases). Per the germline V gene, CDR1 is SEHNR and CDR2 is FQNEAQ (reference sequence). Between the trimmed V and J ends, which lost 5 bases and 5 bases, there was a span of 15 bases. CDR3 length: 14 amino acids. The CDR3 DNA is TGTGCCAGCAGCCTCAGGGCTAACGGGGAGACCCAGTACTTC. The encoded protein is CASSLRANGETQYF.

The chain links TRBV9 to TRBJ1-5, with D uncertain. The V and J ends lost 5 bases and 4 bases respectively, with 7 bases between them. Per the germline V gene, CDR1 is SGDLS and CDR2 is YYNGEE. The CDR3 covers 12 residues. DNA for the CDR3: TGTGCCAGCAGTCGGGGTAATCAGCCCCAGCATTTT. It yields the protein CASSRGNQPQHF.

The rearrangement joins TRBV11-2 to TRBJ1-5; the match to TRBD1 covers 7 bases. From germline, CDR1 is SGHAT and CDR2 FQNNGV. CDR3 size: 14 residues. J gave up 4 bases and V 5 bases, and 5 bases lay outside the gene matches. The CDR3, as DNA: TGTGCCAGCAGCCTCGGGACAGTTAATCAGCCCCAGCATTTT. It yields the protein CASSLGTVNQPQHF.

This rearrangement joins TRBV2 to TRBJ2-1; 8 positions match TRBD2. The CDR3 loop spans 15 amino acids. CDR1 SNHLY and CDR2 FYNNEI come from the germline V gene. Unmatched junction bases numbered 4, after V lost 2 bases and J lost 4 bases. CDR3 amino acids: CASSERGTRYNEQFF. The CDR3 bases are TGTGCCAGCAGTGAACGGGGGACTAGGTACAATGAGCAGTTCTTC.

The chain recombines TRBV7-7 with TRBJ2-5, with TRBD2 identical over 11 bases. Germline V gives CDR1 SSHAT, CDR2 FNYEAQ (reference sequence). Germline trimming cut 6 bases from V and 5 bases from J; bases unmatched to any gene: 8. This CDR3 has 15 amino acids. The CDR3 bases are TGTGCCAGCAGTATACTAGCGGGAGAGGGGGAGACCCAGTACTTC. Amino acid sequence: CASSILAGEGETQYF.

The J gene is TRBJ2-3, the V gene TRBV4-1; D perhaps matches TRBD2 (5 bases). Germline CDR1 MGHRA, CDR2 YSYEKL. Trimming left V 2 bases short and J 4 bases short, with 13 bases between. This CDR3 spans 15 amino acids. CDR3 sequence reads: CASSQRLRLADTQYF. DNA for the CDR3: TGCGCCAGCAGCCAAAGACTAAGGCTGGCAGATACGCAGTATTTT.

The rearrangement links TRBV10-1 to TRBJ2-1; 8 nucleotides line up with TRBD2. Germline loops: CDR1 WNHNN, CDR2 SYGVQD (reference sequence). There are 15 residues in the CDR3. Unmatched junction bases numbered 4, after V lost 2 bases and J lost 4 bases. DNA of the CDR3: TGCGCCAGCAGTGAGATAGCGGGGCGGTACAATGAGCAGTTCTTC. It is translated as CASSEIAGRYNEQFF.

The chain links TRBV19 to TRBJ1-5; 9 bases agree with TRBD1. J gave up 10 bases and V 11 bases, and 18 bases lay outside the gene matches. CDR1 is LNHDA and CDR2 is SQIVND in the germline V gene (reference sequence). CDR3 length: 15 amino acids. Here the CDR3 DNA reads TGTGCCGGGGGCACCGGGACAGGGACGGAGGAACCCCAGCATTTT. This sequence encodes CAGGTGTGTEEPQHF.

This clone was seen only a few times. This chain uses TRBV7-2 with TRBJ2-2; 8 bases agree with TRBD2. V lost 1 base and J lost 7; bases outside the gene matches: 5. The CDR3 sequence is 15 residues long. The V gene's germline CDR1 is SGHTA and CDR2 FQGNSA. CDR3 amino acids: CASSLGTSSGGELFF. The DNA for the CDR3 is TGTGCCAGCAGCTTAGGGACTAGCAGTGGCGGGGAGCTGTTTTTT.

The chain has TRBV4-3 and TRBJ1-4; no firm D call. The CDR3 loop spans 15 amino acids. Germline CDR1 reads LGHNA; CDR2 reads YSLEER. V dropped 8 bases and J dropped 1 base, with 14 bases sitting between them. In DNA form, the CDR3 reads TGCGCCAGCTCACCTTTAGGTGGAACTAATGAAAAACTGTTTTTT. The encoded protein is CASSPLGGTNEKLFF.

The sample holds a few counts of this clone. As DNA, the CDR3 is TGTGCCAGCAGCGATCGGGACGGTATCAATGAGCAGTTCTTC. It encodes CASSDRDGINEQFF. This sequence joins TRBV6-1 and TRBJ2-1, with D perhaps TRBD1 or TRBD2 (5 bases each). CDR1 and CDR2 from the germline V gene are MNHNS and SASEGT. The CDR3 totals 14 residues. Trimming left V 6 bases short and J 6 bases short, with 15 bases between.

V is TRBV30 and J is TRBJ2-2; D gene uncertain. Per germline, CDR1 GTSNPN and CDR2 SVGIG (reference sequence). Deletions cut 0 bases from V and 6 bases from J, with 8 bases between. The CDR3 is 13 amino acids. The CDR3 region is CAWSVVAPGELFF. The CDR3 DNA reads TGTGCCTGGAGTGTAGTAGCCCCCGGGGAGCTGTTTTTT.

J is TRBJ2-3 and V is TRBV5-8; TRBD1 matches at 7 bases. The CDR3 has 16 amino acids. V lost 4 bases and J lost 2; bases outside the gene matches: 10. Germline V lookup: CDR1 SGHTS, CDR2 YDEGEE. The CDR3 region has the DNA TGTGCCAGCAGCCGAAATTGGGGACAGAACACAGATACGCAGTATTTT. This sequence encodes CASSRNWGQNTDTQYF.

The genes are TRBV27 and TRBJ2-1; tentative D call: TRBD2 (6 bases). The CDR3 consists of 14 residues. CDR1 MNHEY and CDR2 SMNVEV come from the germline V gene (reference sequence). The V and J ends lost 7 bases and 15 bases respectively, with 25 bases between them. The CDR3 region is CASTNLQVRGTPFF. The DNA for the CDR3 is TGTGCCAGCACGAACCTCCAGGTGAGAGGGACTCCGTTCTTC.

The chain links TRBV27 to TRBJ2-3; TRBD2 agrees at 10 bases. J gave up 5 bases and V 2 bases, and 7 bases lay outside the gene matches. The CDR3 contains 16 residues. Germline-derived CDR1 and CDR2 are MNHEY and SMNVEV (reference sequence). CDR3 loop: CASSLRAGGLIDTQYF. Here the CDR3 DNA reads TGTGCCAGCAGTTTAAGAGCGGGGGGGCTCATAGATACGCAGTATTTT.

The V call is TRBV5-6, the J call TRBJ2-3, with a weak D call TRBD2 (5 bases). The CDR3 extends over 17 amino acids. From germline, CDR1 is SGHDT and CDR2 YYEEEE. Trimming cost V 3 bases and J 1 base, with 18 bases left between them. Here the CDR3 DNA reads TGTGCCAGCAGCTGGGCCCTTCTTGGAGGAGGCACAGATACGCAGTATTTT. Encoded protein: CASSWALLGGGTDTQYF.

The chain couples TRBV4-3 to TRBJ1-1; TRBD1 aligns across 7 bases. J was trimmed by 1 base and V by 4 bases; bases with no gene match: 3. The CDR3 is 14 residues long. Germline lookup yields CDR1 LGHNA and CDR2 YSLEER. CDR3: CASSPGGGNTEAFF. As DNA, the CDR3 is TGCGCCAGCAGCCCAGGGGGGGGGAACACTGAAGCTTTCTTT.

The chain carries TRBV2 and TRBJ2-1, with 9 bases fitting TRBD2. CDR1 is SNHLY and CDR2 is FYNNEI in the germline V gene. CDR3 size: 18 residues. The J segment lost 4 bases and the V segment lost 4 bases, leaving 14 bases of the junction unmatched. CDR3 region: CASSGALAGGSIYNEQFF. In DNA form, the CDR3 reads TGTGCCAGCAGTGGGGCACTAGCGGGCGGATCCATTTACAATGAGCAGTTCTTC. Combining the CDR3 with reference TRBV2 and TRBJ2-1 gives the whole variable domain EPEVTQTPSHQVTQMGQEVILRCVPISNHLYFYWYRQILGQKVEFLVSFYNNEISEKSEIFDDQFSVERPDGSNFTLKIRSTKLEDSAMYFCASSGALAGGSIYNEQFFGPGTRLTVL.

This chain connects TRBV19 to TRBJ2-1, with 11 nucleotides matching TRBD2. The CDR3 consists of 13 residues. Germline V CDR1 and CDR2: LNHDA, SQIVND (reference sequence). The V gene end was trimmed by 6 bases and the J gene end by 5 bases; junction bases not matched to a gene: 0. The CDR3: CASRLAGDNEQFF. The CDR3 DNA reads TGTGCCAGTAGACTAGCGGGGGACAATGAGCAGTTCTTC.

J is TRBJ1-1 and V is TRBV29-1; D is ambiguous. The germline gives CDR1 SQVTM, CDR2 ANQGSEA. Trimming took 6 bases from V and 0 from J, leaving 8 bases between them. The CDR3 is 12 residues long. The CDR3 sequence: CSVHTLNTEAFF. CDR3 DNA: TGCAGCGTCCATACCTTGAACACTGAAGCTTTCTTT.

The genes are TRBV18 and TRBJ2-2, with 8 bases identical to TRBD2. Germline CDR1 is KGHSH and CDR2 is LQKENI. CDR3 size: 18 residues. The ends lost 3 bases at V and 4 bases at J; junction bases unmatched: 13. The CDR3 sequence is CASSPAGWSGRGTGELFF. For the CDR3, the DNA is TGTGCCAGCTCACCTGCCGGTTGGAGCGGGAGAGGCACCGGGGAGCTGTTTTTT.

The chain couples TRBV18 to TRBJ2-1; tentative D call: TRBD1 (6 bases). From germline, CDR1 is KGHSH and CDR2 LQKENI. The CDR3 spans 15 residues. Trimming shortened V by 6 bases and J by 4 bases, and 16 bases separated the two germline ends. CDR3: CASSPETGPYNEQFF. In DNA, the CDR3 is TGTGCCAGCTCCCCCGAGACAGGACCGTACAATGAGCAGTTCTTC.

This clone has just one count. The rearrangement uses TRBV27 and TRBJ2-6, with D possibly being TRBD1 (5 bases). There are 17 residues in the CDR3. CDR1 and CDR2 from the germline V gene are MNHEY and SMNVEV (reference sequence). Between the trimmed V and J ends, which lost 4 bases and 2 bases, there was a span of 15 bases. CDR3 loop: CASSSQDTTPGANVLTF. The DNA for the CDR3 is TGTGCCAGCAGTTCTCAGGACACTACCCCTGGGGCCAACGTCCTGACTTTC.